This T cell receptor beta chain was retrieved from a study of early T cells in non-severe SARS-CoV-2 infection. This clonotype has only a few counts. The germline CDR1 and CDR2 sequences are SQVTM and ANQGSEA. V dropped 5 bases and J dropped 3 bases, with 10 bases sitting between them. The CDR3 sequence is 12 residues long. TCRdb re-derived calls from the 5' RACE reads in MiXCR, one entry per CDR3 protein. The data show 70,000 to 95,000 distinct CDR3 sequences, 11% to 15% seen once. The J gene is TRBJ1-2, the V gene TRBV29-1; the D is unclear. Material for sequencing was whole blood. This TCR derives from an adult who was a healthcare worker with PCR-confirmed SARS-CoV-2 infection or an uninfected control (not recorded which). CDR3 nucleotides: TGCAGCGTTAAGGCAACCGACTATGGCTACACCTTC. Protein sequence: CSVKATDYGYTF. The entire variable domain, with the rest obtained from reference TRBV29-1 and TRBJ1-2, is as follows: SAVISQKPSRDICQRGTSLTIQCQVDSQVTMMFWYRQQPGQSLTLIATANQGSEATYESGFVIDKFPISRPNLTFSTLTVSNMSPEDSSIYLCSVKATDYGYTFGSGTRLTVV.